This TCR beta chain was found in a study of shared clonotypes between healthy human individuals. Clones were sequenced by immunoSEQ multiplex PCR, and TCRdb holds only the in-frame ones, with some missing. The sample has over 400,000 clones, roughly 95% seen once. The CDR3 spans 16 residues. Germline loops: CDR1 MNHEY, CDR2 SVGAGI. Trimming took 2 bases from V and 4 from J, leaving 17 bases between them. The chain combines TRBV6-5 with TRBJ1-1; TRBD1 might be the D (5 bases). The receptor's source is a woman aged 30 to 39 in good health. The specimen sequenced was naive CD4+ T cells sorted from blood. The sample's subset: CD45RA+ positively selected. This CDR3 reads CASSYALPGGGTEAFF. The CDR3 DNA sequence: TGTGCCAGCAGTTACGCCCTCCCAGGTGGGGGCACTGAAGCTTTCTTT.